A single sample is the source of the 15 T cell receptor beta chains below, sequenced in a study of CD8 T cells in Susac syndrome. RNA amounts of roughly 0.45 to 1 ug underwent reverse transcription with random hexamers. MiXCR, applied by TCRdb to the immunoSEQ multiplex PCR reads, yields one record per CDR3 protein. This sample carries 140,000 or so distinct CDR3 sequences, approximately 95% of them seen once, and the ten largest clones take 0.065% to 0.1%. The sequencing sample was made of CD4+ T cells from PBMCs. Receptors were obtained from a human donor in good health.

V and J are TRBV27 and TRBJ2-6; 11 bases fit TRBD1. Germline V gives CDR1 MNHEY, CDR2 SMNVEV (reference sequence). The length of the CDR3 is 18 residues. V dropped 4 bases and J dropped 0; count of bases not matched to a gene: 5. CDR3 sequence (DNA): TGTGCCAGCAGTTCCAGGACAGGGGGCTACTCTGGGGCCAACGTCCTGACTTTC. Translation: CASSSRTGGYSGANVLTF.

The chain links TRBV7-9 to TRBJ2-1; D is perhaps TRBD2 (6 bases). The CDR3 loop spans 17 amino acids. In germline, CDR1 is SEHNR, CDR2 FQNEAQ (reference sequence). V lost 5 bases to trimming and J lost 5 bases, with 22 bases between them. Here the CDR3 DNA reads TGTGCCAGCAGCGCCCCCGGGACTCCCTATACCCACAATGAGCAGTTCTTC. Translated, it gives CASSAPGTPYTHNEQFF.

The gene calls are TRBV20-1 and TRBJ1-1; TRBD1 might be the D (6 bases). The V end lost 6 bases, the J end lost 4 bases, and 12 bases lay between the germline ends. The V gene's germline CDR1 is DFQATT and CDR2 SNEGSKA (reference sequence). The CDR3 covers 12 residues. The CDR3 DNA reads TGCAGTGCAAATCAGGGGTTCACTGAAGCTTTCTTT. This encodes CSANQGFTEAFF.

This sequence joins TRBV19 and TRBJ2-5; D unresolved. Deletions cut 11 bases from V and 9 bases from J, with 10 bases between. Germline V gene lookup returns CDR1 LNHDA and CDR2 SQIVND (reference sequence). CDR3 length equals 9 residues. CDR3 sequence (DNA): TGTGCCCAGCCGTCGGCCCAGTACTTC. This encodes CAQPSAQYF.

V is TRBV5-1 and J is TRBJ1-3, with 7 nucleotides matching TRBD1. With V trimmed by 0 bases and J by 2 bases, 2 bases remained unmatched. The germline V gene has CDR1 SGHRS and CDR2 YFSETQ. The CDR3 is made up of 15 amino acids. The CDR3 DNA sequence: TGCGCCAGCAGCTTGGCCGGGACAGCTGGAAACACCATATATTTT. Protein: CASSLAGTAGNTIYF.

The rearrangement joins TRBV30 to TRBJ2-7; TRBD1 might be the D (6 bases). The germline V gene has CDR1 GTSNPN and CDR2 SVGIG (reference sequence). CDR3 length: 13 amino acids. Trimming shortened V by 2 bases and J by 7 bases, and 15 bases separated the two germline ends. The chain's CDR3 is CAWSWDTRGEQYF. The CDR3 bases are TGTGCCTGGAGTTGGGACACGAGGGGGGAGCAGTACTTC.

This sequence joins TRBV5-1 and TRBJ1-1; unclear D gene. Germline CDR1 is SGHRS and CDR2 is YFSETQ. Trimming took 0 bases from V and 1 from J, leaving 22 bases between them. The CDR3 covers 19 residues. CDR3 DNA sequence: TGCGCCAGCAGCTTGGCCAAAATCCGGGCGATTGGCCCGAACACTGAAGCTTTCTTT. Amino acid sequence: CASSLAKIRAIGPNTEAFF.

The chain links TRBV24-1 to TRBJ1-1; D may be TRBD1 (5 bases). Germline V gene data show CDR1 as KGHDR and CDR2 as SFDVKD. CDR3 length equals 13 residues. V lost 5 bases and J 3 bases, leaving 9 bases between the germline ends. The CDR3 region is CATSGQGHTEAFF. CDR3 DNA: TGTGCCACCAGTGGGCAGGGACACACTGAAGCTTTCTTT.

CDR3 residues: CASSWTGVHEQFF. Here the CDR3 DNA reads TGTGCCAGCAGCTGGACAGGGGTTCATGAGCAGTTCTTC. This chain connects TRBV7-3 to TRBJ2-1, with TRBD1 matching 9 bases. V lost 4 bases to trimming and J lost 8 bases; unmatched junction nucleotides: 3. Per the germline V gene, CDR1 is SGHTA and CDR2 is FQGTGA. The length of the CDR3 is 13 residues.

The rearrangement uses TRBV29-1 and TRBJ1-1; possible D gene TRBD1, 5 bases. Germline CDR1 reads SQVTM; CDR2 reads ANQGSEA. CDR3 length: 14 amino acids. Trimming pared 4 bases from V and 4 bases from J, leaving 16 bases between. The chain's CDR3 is CSVAPLYGGTEAFF. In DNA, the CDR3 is TGCAGCGTTGCTCCACTGTATGGGGGCACTGAAGCTTTCTTT.

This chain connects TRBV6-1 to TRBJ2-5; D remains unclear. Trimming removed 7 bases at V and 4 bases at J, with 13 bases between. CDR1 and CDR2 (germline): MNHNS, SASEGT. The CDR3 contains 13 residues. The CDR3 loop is CASTRSPSETQYF. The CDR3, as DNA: TGTGCCAGCACCCGTTCCCCGTCAGAGACCCAGTACTTC.

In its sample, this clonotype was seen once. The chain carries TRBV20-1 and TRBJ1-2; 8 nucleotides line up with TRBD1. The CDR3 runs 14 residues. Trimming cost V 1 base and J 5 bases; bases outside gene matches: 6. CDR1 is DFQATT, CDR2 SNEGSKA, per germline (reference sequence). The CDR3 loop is CSARAPGGGYGYTF. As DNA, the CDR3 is TGCAGTGCTAGAGCACCAGGGGGCGGGTATGGCTACACCTTC.

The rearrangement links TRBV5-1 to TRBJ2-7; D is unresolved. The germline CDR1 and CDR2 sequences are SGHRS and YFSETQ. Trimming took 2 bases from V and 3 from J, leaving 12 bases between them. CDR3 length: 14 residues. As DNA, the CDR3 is TGCGCCAGCAGCTTCCTATCAGGCAACTACGAGCAGTACTTC. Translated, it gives CASSFLSGNYEQYF. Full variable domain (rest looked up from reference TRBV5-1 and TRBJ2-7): KAGVTQTPRYLIKTRGQQVTLSCSPISGHRSVSWYQQTPGQGLQFLFEYFSETQRNKGNFPGRFSGRQFSNSRSEMNVSTLELGDSALYLCASSFLSGNYEQYFGPGTRLTVT.

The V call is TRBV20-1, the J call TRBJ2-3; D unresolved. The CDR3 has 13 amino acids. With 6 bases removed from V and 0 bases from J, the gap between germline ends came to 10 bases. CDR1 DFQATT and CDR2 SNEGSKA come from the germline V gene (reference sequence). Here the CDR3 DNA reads TGCAGTGCAGGAGACACTAGCACAGATACGCAGTATTTT. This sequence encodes CSAGDTSTDTQYF.

CDR3 bases: TGTGCTAGTGGTCGGGGCTCAAGCACAGATACGCAGTATTTT. Residues: CASGRGSSTDTQYF. V and J are TRBV12-5 and TRBJ2-3; D is tentatively TRBD1 or TRBD2 (5 bases each). The CDR3 has 14 residues. V was clipped by 5 bases and J by 0 bases, with 9 bases between them. Germline values: CDR1 LGHNT, CDR2 FRNRAP.